This T cell receptor (beta chain) was documented in a study of Ad26.COV2.S vaccination and SARS-CoV-2 variants. Across the whole study: Donor was in the COV1001 Ad26.COV2.S trial arm. General study results and limits: Vaccinees showed greater spike-specific TCR breadth than placebo recipients. Spike-specific CD8+ and CD4+ T cell responses reportedly showed substantial breadth after vaccination.

With 5 bases removed from V and 2 bases from J, the gap between germline ends came to 12 bases. This CDR3 comprises 14 residues. The germline CDR1 and CDR2 sequences are MNHEY and SVGAGI. About this clone: Its antigen remains unknown.

Sequencing used immunoSEQ multiplex PCR; TCRdb keeps in-frame clones, though not all of them. The sample shows roughly 300,000 clones, 86% of them seen only once. As to treatment: approximately 18 received Ad26.COV2.S at low or high dose, single or two shots; several received placebo; per-sample allocation not given. Specimens were obtained on day 63 following the first vaccine or placebo injection. The chain is built from TRBV6-5 and TRBJ1-2, with D perhaps TRBD1 (6 bases). Source: peripheral blood, taken in a trial of Ad26.COV2.S vaccine versus placebo. The TCR comes from a person between 18 and 60 years old who received the Ad26.COV2.S COVID-19 vaccine or a placebo. CDR3 DNA: TGTGCCAGCAGTACAATCGGGACAAACTATGGCTACACCTTC. It codes for CASSTIGTNYGYTF.